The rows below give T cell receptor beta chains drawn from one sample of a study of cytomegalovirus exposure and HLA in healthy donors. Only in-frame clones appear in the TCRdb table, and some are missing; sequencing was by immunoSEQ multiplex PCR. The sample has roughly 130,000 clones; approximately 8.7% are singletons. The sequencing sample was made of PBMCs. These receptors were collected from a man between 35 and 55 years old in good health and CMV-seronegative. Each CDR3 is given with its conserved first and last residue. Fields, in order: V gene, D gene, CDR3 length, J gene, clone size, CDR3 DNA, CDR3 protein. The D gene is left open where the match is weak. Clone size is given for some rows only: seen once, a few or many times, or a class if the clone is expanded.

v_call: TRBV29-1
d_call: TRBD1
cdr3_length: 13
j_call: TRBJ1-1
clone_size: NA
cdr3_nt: TGCAGCGTTGGTCGGCAGGGGGCGGACGGAGCTTTCTTT
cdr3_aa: CSVGRQGADGAFF

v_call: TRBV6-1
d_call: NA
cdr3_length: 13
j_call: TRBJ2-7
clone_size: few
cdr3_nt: TGTGCCAGCACCCAGGGTGGTTTGGACGAGCAGTACTTC
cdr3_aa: CASTQGGLDEQYF

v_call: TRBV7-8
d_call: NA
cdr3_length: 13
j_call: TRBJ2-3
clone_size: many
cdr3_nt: TGTGCCAGCAGCTTACCGCGGGAAGATACGCAGTATTTT
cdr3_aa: CASSLPREDTQYF

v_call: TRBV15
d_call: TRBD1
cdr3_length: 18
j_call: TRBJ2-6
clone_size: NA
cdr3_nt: TGTGCCACCAGCAGCCGGGACAGCCTTTTCTCTGGGGCCAACGTCCTGACTTTC
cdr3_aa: CATSSRDSLFSGANVLTF

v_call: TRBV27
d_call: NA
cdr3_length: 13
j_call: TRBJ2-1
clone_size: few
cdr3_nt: TGTGCCAGCAGTCTAAGCGGCCTAAAGGAGCAGTTCTTC
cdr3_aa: CASSLSGLKEQFF

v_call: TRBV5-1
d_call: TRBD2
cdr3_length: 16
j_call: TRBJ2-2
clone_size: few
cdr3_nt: TGCGCCAGCAGCCTACAAGCGGGGGGGAACACCGGGGAGCTGTTTTTT
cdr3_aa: CASSLQAGGNTGELFF

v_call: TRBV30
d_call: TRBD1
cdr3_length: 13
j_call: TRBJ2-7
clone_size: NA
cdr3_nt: TGTGCCTGGAGCCCGGGGACAGGGGACGAGCAGTACTTC
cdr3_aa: CAWSPGTGDEQYF

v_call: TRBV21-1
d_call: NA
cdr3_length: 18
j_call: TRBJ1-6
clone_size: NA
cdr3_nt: TGTGCCAGCAGCACCTTTACCCGGGACAAAGGGGGTAATTCACCCCTCCACTTT
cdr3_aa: CASSTFTRDKGGNSPLHF

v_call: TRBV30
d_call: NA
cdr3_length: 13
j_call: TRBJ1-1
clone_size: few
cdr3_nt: TGTGCCTGGAGTGTCTGGCAGGGGACTGAAGCTTTCTTT
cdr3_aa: CAWSVWQGTEAFF

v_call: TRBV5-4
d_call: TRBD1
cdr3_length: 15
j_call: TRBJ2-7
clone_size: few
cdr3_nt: TGTGCCAGCAGCTCGGGACAGGGGTATTTATACGAGCAGTACTTC
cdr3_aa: CASSSGQGYLYEQYF

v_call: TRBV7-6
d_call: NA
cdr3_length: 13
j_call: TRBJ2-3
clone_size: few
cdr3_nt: TGTGCCAGCGGATCAACAGCGGCAGATACGCAGTATTTT
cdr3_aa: CASGSTAADTQYF

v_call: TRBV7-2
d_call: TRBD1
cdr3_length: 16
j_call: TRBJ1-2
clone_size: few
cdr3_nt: TGTGCCAGCAGCCTAGGGGGGGACAGGGAAAGGTATGGCTACACCTTC
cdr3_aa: CASSLGGDRERYGYTF

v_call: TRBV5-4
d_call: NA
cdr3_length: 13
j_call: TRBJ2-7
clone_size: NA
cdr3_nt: TGTGCCAGCAGCTTAGGGGACACACACGAGCAGTACTTC
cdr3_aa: CASSLGDTHEQYF

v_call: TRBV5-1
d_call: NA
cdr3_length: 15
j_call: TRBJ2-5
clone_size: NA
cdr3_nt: TGCGCCAGCAGCCTACGGCAAGGGAGGAGAGAGACCCAGTACTTC
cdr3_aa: CASSLRQGRRETQYF

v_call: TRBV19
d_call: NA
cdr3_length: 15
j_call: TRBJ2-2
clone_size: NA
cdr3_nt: TGTGCCAGTAGTATGGTCAGGGGACACACCGGGGAGCTGTTTTTT
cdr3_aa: CASSMVRGHTGELFF

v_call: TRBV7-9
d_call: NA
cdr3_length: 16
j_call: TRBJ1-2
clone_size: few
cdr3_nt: TGTGCCAGCAGCTTTCCCACAGGGCCCTCGCTGTATGGCTACACCTTC
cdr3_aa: CASSFPTGPSLYGYTF

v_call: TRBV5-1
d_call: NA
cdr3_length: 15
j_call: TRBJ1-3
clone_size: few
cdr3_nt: TGCGCCAGCAGCCTTCTGCCGGGGACTGGAAACACCATATATTTT
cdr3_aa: CASSLLPGTGNTIYF

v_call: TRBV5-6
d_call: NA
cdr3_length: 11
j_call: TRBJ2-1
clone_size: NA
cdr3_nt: TGTGCCAGCAGATTTGCAGAATCGCAGTTCTTC
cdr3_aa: CASRFAESQFF

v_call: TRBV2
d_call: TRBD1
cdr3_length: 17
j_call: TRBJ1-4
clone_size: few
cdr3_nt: TGTGCCAGCAGCGACATCGCCTGGACAGGGGAGGGAGAAAAACTGTTTTTT
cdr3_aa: CASSDIAWTGEGEKLFF

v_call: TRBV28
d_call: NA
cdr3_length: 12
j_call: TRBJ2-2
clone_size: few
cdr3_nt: TGTGCCAGCACCACGAGGACCGGGGAGCTGTTTTTT
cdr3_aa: CASTTRTGELFF

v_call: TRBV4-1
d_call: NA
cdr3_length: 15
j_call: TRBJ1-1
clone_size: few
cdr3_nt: TGCGCCAGCAGCCCTGGGGAGGGACTTAACACTGAAGCTTTCTTT
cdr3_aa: CASSPGEGLNTEAFF

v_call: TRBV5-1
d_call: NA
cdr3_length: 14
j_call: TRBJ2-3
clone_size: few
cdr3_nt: TGCGCCAGCAGCTGGTCGACTAGCACAGATACGCAGTATTTT
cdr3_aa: CASSWSTSTDTQYF

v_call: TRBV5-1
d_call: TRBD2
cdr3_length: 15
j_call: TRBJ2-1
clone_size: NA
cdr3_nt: TGCGCCAGCGGCGTAAATAGCGGGGGGTACAATGAGCAGTTCTTC
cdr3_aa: CASGVNSGGYNEQFF

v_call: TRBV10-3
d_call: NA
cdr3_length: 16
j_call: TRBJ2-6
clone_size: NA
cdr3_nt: TGTGCCATCAGTTCACAGGGTAACACTGGGGCCAACGTCCTGACTTTC
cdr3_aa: CAISSQGNTGANVLTF

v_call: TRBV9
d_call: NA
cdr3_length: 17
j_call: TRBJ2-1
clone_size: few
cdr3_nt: TGTGCCAGCAGCGTAGACTTTGGCCAGGGCTCCTACAATGAGCAGTTCTTC
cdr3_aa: CASSVDFGQGSYNEQFF

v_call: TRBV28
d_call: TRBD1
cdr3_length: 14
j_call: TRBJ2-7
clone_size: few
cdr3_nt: TGTGCCAGCAGTCCCCCGGGACAGGTTTACGAGCAGTACTTC
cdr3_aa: CASSPPGQVYEQYF

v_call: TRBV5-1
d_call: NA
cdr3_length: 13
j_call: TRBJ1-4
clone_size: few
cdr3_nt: TGCGCCAGCAGCTTCTCCGGGACAGAAAAACTGTTTTTT
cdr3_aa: CASSFSGTEKLFF

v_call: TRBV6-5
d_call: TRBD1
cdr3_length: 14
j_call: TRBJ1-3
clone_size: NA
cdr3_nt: TGTGCCAGCAGTTACACGGACAGGCGACCCAGCCTATATTTT
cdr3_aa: CASSYTDRRPSLYF

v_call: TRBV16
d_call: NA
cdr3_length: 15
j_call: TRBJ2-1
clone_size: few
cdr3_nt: TGTGCCAGCAGAGACTCAAAGCTCTCCTACAATGAGCAGTTCTTC
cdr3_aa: CASRDSKLSYNEQFF

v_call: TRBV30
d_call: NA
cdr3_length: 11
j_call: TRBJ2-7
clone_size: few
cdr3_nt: TGTGCCTGGAGGAGCTCCTACGAGCAGTACTTC
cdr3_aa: CAWRSSYEQYF

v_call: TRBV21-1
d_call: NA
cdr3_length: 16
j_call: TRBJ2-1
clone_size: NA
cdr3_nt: TGTGCCAGCAGCTCATGGCGACAGGGGGGGAACAATGAGCAGTTCTTC
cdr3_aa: CASSSWRQGGNNEQFF

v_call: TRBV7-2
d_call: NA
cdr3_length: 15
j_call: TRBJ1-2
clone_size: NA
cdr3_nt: TGTGCCAGCAGCTCAAATCTCGGGGGGGGAGGTGGCTACACCTTC
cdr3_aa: CASSSNLGGGGGYTF

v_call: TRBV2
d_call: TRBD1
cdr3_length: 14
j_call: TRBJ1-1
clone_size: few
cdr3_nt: TGTGCCAGCAGGGCACAGGGGGCGAACACTGAAGCTTTCTTT
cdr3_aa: CASRAQGANTEAFF

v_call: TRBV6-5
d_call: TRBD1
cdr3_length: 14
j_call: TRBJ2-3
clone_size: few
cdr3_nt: TGTGCCAGCAGGCCCCCTGGGACAGCAGATACGCAGTATTTT
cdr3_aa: CASRPPGTADTQYF

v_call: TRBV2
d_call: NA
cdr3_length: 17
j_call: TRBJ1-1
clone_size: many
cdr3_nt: TGTGCCAGCAGTCCCTCGACAGGTCTTAGAATGAACACTGAAGCTTTCTTT
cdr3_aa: CASSPSTGLRMNTEAFF

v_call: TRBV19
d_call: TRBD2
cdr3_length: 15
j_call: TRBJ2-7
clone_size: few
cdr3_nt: TGTGCCAGTAGTGTAGCTAGCGGGGCCACCTACGAGCAGTACTTC
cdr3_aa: CASSVASGATYEQYF

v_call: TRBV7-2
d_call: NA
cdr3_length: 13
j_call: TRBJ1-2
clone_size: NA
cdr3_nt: TGTGCCAGCAGCTTCCTGGGCAGCTATGGCTACACCTTC
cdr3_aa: CASSFLGSYGYTF

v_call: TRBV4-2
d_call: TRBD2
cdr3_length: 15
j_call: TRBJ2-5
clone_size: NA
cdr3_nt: TGTGCCAGCAGCCCCCGGGACTACTTCTCAGAGACCCAGTACTTC
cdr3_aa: CASSPRDYFSETQYF

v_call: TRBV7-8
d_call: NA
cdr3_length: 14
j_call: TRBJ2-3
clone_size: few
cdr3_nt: TGTGCCAGCATCCCAGGGCGTAGCACAGATGCGCAGTATTTT
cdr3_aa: CASIPGRSTDAQYF

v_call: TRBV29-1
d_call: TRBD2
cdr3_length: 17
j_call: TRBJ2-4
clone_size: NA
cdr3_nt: TGCAGCGTTGAATTTGCTAGCGGGGTGCTAGCCAAAAACATTCAGTACTTC
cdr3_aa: CSVEFASGVLAKNIQYF

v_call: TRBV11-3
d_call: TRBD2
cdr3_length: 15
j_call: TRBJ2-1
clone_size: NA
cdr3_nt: TGTGCCAGCAGCTTAGTGCCTAGCGGGGATGGAGGGCAGTTCTTC
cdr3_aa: CASSLVPSGDGGQFF

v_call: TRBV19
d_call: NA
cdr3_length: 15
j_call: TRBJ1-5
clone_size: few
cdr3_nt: TGTGCCAGTAGCCTAAGGCGGGGGAGCAATCAGCCCCAGCATTTT
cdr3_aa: CASSLRRGSNQPQHF